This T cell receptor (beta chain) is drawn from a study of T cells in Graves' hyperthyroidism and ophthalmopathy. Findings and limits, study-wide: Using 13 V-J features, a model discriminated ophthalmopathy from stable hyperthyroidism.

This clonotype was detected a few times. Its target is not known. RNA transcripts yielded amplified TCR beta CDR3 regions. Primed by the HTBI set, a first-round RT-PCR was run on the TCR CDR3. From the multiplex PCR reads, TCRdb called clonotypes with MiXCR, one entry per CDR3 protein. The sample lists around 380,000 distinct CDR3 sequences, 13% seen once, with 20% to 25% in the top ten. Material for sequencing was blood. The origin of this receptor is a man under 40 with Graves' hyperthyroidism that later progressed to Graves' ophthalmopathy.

The CDR3 reads CSAREFASGAYEQYF. The CDR3 nucleotides are TGCAGTGCTAGAGAGTTCGCTAGCGGGGCCTACGAGCAGTACTTC. The chain recombines TRBV20-1 with TRBJ2-7; 9 bases fit TRBD2. V gave up 0 bases and J gave up 2 bases; unmatched junction bases: 5. CDR1 and CDR2 (germline): DFQATT, SNEGSKA (reference sequence). The CDR3 has 15 amino acids.